Here is one T cell receptor beta chain with its context. Profiling relied on immunoSEQ multiplex PCR, and the TCRdb table lists in-frame clones only, not all of them. The sample shows about 660,000 clones, 88% of them seen only once. CDR1 MDHEN and CDR2 SYDVKM come from the germline V gene. The CDR3 covers 17 residues. Trimming cost V 7 bases and J 6 bases; bases outside gene matches: 15. This record belongs to a study of shared T cell receptors in the human thymus. A further study also used this sample, focusing on human thymus T cells. This second study says: The thymus tissue came from resections taken during corrective heart surgery.

Sequencing was done on a sample of thymocytes. The chain has TRBV28 and TRBJ2-2, with 9 bases identical to TRBD1. The sequence was collected from a boy under two years old with a congenital heart defect. The DNA for the CDR3 is TGTGCCAGCACTCAATTATCACCGGACAGGGGAGCCGGGGAGCTGTTTTTT. This codes for CASTQLSPDRGAGELFF.